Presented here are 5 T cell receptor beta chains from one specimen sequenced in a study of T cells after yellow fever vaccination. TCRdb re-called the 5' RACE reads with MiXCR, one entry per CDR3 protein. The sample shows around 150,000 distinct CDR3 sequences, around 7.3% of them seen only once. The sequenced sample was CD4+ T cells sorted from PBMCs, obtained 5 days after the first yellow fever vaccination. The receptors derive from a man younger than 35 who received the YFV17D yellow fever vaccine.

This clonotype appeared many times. The CDR3 region has the DNA TGCGCCAGCAGCCAAACCACCTATGGCTACACCTTC. Its translation: CASSQTTYGYTF. The chain links TRBV4-3 to TRBJ1-2; D uncertain. The CDR3 contains 12 residues. Trimming removed 2 bases from V and 4 bases from J, with 5 bases in between. Germline loops: CDR1 LGHNA, CDR2 YSLEER.

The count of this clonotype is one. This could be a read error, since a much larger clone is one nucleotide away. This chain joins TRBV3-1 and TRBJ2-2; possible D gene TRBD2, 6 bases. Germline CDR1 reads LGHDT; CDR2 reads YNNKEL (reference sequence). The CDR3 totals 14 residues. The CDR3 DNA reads TGTACCAGCAGTTCGGCGGGGCCGGGTGGGGAGCTGTTTTTT. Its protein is CTSSSAGPGGELFF.

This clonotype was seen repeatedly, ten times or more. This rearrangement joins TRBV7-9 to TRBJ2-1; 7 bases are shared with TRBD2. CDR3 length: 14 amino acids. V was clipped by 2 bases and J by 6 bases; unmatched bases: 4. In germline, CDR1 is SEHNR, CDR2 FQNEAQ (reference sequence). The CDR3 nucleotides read TGTGCCAGCAGCTTATCCGGGACTACCAATGAGCAGTTCTTC. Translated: CASSLSGTTNEQFF.

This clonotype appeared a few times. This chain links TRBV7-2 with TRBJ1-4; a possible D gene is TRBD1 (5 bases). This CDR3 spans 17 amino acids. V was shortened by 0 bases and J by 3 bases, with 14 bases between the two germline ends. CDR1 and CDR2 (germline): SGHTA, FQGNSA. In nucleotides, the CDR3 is TGTGCCAGCAGCTTAGCACCCCTCAGGGTATCTAATGAAAAACTGTTTTTT. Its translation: CASSLAPLRVSNEKLFF.

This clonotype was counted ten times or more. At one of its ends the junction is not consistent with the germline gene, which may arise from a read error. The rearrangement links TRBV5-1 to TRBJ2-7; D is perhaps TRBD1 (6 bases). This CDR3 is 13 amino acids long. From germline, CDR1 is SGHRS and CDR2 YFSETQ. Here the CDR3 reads CASSSDSPYEQYF. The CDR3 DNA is TGCGCCAGCAGCTCGGACAGTCCCTATGAGCAGTACTTC.